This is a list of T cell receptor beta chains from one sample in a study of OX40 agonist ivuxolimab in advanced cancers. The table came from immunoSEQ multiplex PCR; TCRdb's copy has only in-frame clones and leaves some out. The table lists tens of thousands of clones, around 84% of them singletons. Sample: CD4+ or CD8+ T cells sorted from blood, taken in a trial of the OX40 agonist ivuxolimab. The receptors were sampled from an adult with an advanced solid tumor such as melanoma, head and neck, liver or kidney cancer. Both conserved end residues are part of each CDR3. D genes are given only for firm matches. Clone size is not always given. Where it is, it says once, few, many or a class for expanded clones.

CASSQEGTGISYEQYF,TGCGCCAGCAGCCAAGAAGGGACAGGCATCTCCTACGAGCAGTACTTC,TRBJ2-7,-,TRBD1,TRBV4-1
CASSPDSFSYEQYF,TGTGCCAGCAGCCCCGACAGCTTCTCCTACGAGCAGTACTTC,TRBJ2-7,-,-,TRBV7-9
CASNRDVTKNIQYF,TGTGCCAGTAACAGGGACGTCACGAAAAACATTCAGTACTTC,TRBJ2-4,-,-,TRBV19
CASSWTGVNEQFF,TGTGCCAGTAGCTGGACAGGGGTCAATGAGCAGTTCTTC,TRBJ2-1,-,TRBD1,TRBV19
CASSLSVSDSPLHF,TGTGCCAGCAGTTTATCCGTTAGTGATTCACCCCTCCACTTT,TRBJ1-6,-,-,TRBV28
CASSYSASGSTNEQFF,TGTGCCAGCAGTTACTCGGCTAGCGGGAGTACCAATGAGCAGTTCTTC,TRBJ2-1,-,TRBD2,TRBV6-6
CASSLVAVAGETQYF,TGTGCCAGCAGCTTAGTGGCGGTGGCGGGAGAGACCCAGTACTTC,TRBJ2-5,-,-,TRBV13
CASSQTGGRQPQHF,TGTGCCAGTAGCCAGACAGGGGGGAGGCAGCCCCAGCATTTT,TRBJ1-5,-,TRBD1,TRBV19
CASSLAAGEETQYF,TGTGCCAGCAGCTTAGCCGCAGGGGAAGAGACCCAGTACTTC,TRBJ2-5,-,-,TRBV7-9
CASSSRGRPGELFF,TGTGCCAGCAGTAGCAGGGGAAGACCCGGGGAGCTGTTTTTT,TRBJ2-2,once,-,TRBV6-5
CASSPPIGARWDEQFF,TGTGCCAGCTCACCACCGATCGGAGCACGATGGGATGAGCAGTTCTTC,TRBJ2-1,-,-,TRBV18
CASSLFSDSYEQYF,TGTGCCAGCAGCTTATTTTCGGACTCCTACGAGCAGTACTTC,TRBJ2-7,-,-,TRBV11-3
CASSQEWGSVEKLFF,TGTGCCAGCAGCCAAGAATGGGGATCAGTTGAAAAACTGTTTTTT,TRBJ1-4,-,-,TRBV4-2
CASRAGGLETQYF,TGTGCCTCACGGGCGGGGGGGCTGGAGACCCAGTACTTC,TRBJ2-5,-,TRBD2,TRBV15
CASGDSRYEQYF,TGTGCCAGCGGAGATAGCCGTTACGAGCAGTACTTC,TRBJ2-7,once,-,TRBV2
CASSGQGGDTQYF,TGCGCCAGCAGTGGACAGGGTGGCGATACGCAGTATTTT,TRBJ2-3,-,TRBD1,TRBV10-1
CASSLGRRDTQYF,TGTGCCAGCAGCTTGGGGCGGCGGGATACGCAGTATTTT,TRBJ2-3,-,-,TRBV5-6
CASSRSLAEGTDTQYF,TGCGCCAGCAGCCGAAGTCTAGCAGAAGGCACAGATACGCAGTATTTT,TRBJ2-3,-,-,TRBV4-1
CASSPGQGISTDTQYF,TGCGCCAGCAGCCCTGGACAGGGGATCAGCACAGATACGCAGTATTTT,TRBJ2-3,-,TRBD1,TRBV4-1
CASGSGLAGPETQYF,TGTGCCAGCGGATCGGGACTAGCGGGACCAGAGACCCAGTACTTC,TRBJ2-5,-,TRBD2,TRBV14
CASSLVGQPQHF,TGTGCCAGCAGTTTGGTAGGTCAGCCCCAGCATTTT,TRBJ1-5,-,-,TRBV28
CASSPDGRVAPLHF,TGTGCCAGCAGCCCCGACGGAAGAGTGGCACCCCTCCACTTT,TRBJ1-6,few,-,TRBV7-9
CSAMDGYGYTF,TGCAGCGCTATGGACGGGTATGGCTACACCTTC,TRBJ1-2,-,-,TRBV29-1
CASSLMPTMNEQFF,TGTGCCAGCAGCTTAATGCCCACCATGAATGAGCAGTTCTTC,TRBJ2-1,-,-,TRBV7-3
CASTGLAGGGTDTQYF,TGTGCCAGCACAGGACTAGCGGGGGGTGGCACAGATACGCAGTATTTT,TRBJ2-3,-,TRBD2,TRBV7-2
CASSGIRGYSYNEQFF,TGTGCCAGCAGTGGAATTCGGGGGTACTCCTACAATGAGCAGTTCTTC,TRBJ2-1,-,-,TRBV2
CASSFGPPPETQYF,TGTGCCAGCAGCTTCGGGCCGCCGCCGGAGACCCAGTACTTC,TRBJ2-5,-,-,TRBV11-3
CASSLDQGGWSEQFF,TGTGCCAGCAGCTTAGATCAGGGTGGTTGGAGTGAGCAGTTCTTC,TRBJ2-1,-,-,TRBV7-8
CSARTQSSGANVLTF,TGCAGCGCTCGGACACAATCCTCTGGGGCCAACGTCCTGACTTTC,TRBJ2-6,-,-,TRBV29-1
CASSLGGSSQETQYF,TGTGCCAGCAGCTTGGGGGGGAGCTCCCAAGAGACCCAGTACTTC,TRBJ2-5,-,-,TRBV5-4
CASKDGGRGNQPQHF,TGTGCCAGCAAGGACGGGGGCAGAGGCAATCAGCCCCAGCATTTT,TRBJ1-5,few,-,TRBV2
CASSSGTGDNTGELFF,TGTGCCAGTAGTTCCGGGACAGGCGACAACACCGGGGAGCTGTTTTTT,TRBJ2-2,-,TRBD1,TRBV19
CASSFTMNTEAFF,TGTGCCAGCAGCTTTACGATGAACACTGAAGCTTTCTTT,TRBJ1-1,-,-,TRBV7-3
CASSFTSGSRRFTDTQYF,TGTGCCAGCAGCTTTACTAGCGGGAGCCGCCGATTCACAGATACGCAGTATTTT,TRBJ2-3,-,TRBD2,TRBV13
CASRRGQEGHEQYF,TGTGCCAGCCGTCGAGGGCAGGAGGGCCACGAGCAGTACTTC,TRBJ2-7,-,-,TRBV27
CASNGGSSYEQYF,TGCGCCAGCAACGGAGGGTCCTCCTACGAGCAGTACTTC,TRBJ2-7,-,-,TRBV5-1
CAISELPAGVSPDTQYF,TGTGCCATCAGTGAGCTCCCAGCGGGAGTGAGTCCAGATACGCAGTATTTT,TRBJ2-3,-,TRBD2,TRBV10-3
CSVESGRGLGYTF,TGCAGCGTTGAATCTGGCAGGGGTTTAGGCTACACCTTC,TRBJ1-2,-,-,TRBV29-1
CASSFSESAEQFF,TGTGCCAGCAGCTTTAGTGAATCGGCTGAGCAGTTCTTC,TRBJ2-1,-,-,TRBV11-3
CASSLGQFDNEQFF,TGCGCCAGCAGCTTGGGACAATTCGACAATGAGCAGTTCTTC,TRBJ2-1,-,-,TRBV5-1
CASSLEERDTQYF,TGTGCCAGCAGCTTGGAGGAGAGGGATACGCAGTATTTT,TRBJ2-3,-,-,TRBV5-8
CASSLVMSGNTEAFF,TGCGCCAGCAGCTTGGTTATGTCAGGGAACACTGAAGCTTTCTTT,TRBJ1-1,-,-,TRBV5-1
CASSLRTSPSEGTQYF,TGTGCCAGCAGCTTGAGGACTAGCCCCTCCGAGGGGACCCAGTACTTC,TRBJ2-5,-,TRBD2,TRBV7-6
CASSILRGDEQYF,TGTGCCAGTAGTATCCTCCGGGGGGACGAGCAGTACTTC,TRBJ2-7,-,TRBD2,TRBV19
CASSSGEDGYTF,TGTGCCAGCAGTTCAGGGGAGGATGGCTACACCTTC,TRBJ1-2,-,-,TRBV28
CASLLTGETEAFF,TGTGCCAGCCTCTTGACAGGGGAGACTGAAGCTTTCTTT,TRBJ1-1,once,TRBD1,TRBV2
CASSLKGEDTQYF,TGTGCCAGCAGCTTGAAGGGGGAAGATACGCAGTATTTT,TRBJ2-3,-,-,TRBV5-6
CASSFDPRGTRNNEQFF,TGTGCCAGCAGCTTTGACCCTCGGGGGACCCGCAACAATGAGCAGTTCTTC,TRBJ2-1,-,-,TRBV7-2
CASSYYTSVGGTQYF,TGTGCCAGCAGTTACTACACTAGCGTGGGGGGTACGCAGTATTTT,TRBJ2-3,-,TRBD2,TRBV6-5
CASSFSTLGGYGYTF,TGTGCCAGCAGTTTTTCGACCCTGGGAGGCTATGGCTACACCTTC,TRBJ1-2,-,-,TRBV28
CASSQKGVQDTIYF,TGTGCCAGCAGTCAGAAAGGAGTCCAGGACACCATATATTTT,TRBJ1-3,-,-,TRBV6-5
CASSRTGLSGYTF,TGTGCCAGCAGCCGGACAGGGTTGAGTGGCTACACCTTC,TRBJ1-2,-,TRBD1,TRBV5-4
CAWSERLSQPQHF,TGTGCCTGGAGTGAAAGGCTGAGCCAGCCCCAGCATTTT,TRBJ1-5,-,-,TRBV30
CASSPQQGYEQYF,TGTGCCAGCAGCCCACAACAGGGTTACGAGCAGTACTTC,TRBJ2-7,-,-,TRBV11-3
CASSGGGPTDTQYF,TGTGCCAGCAGCGGGGGGGGACCCACAGATACGCAGTATTTT,TRBJ2-3,-,TRBD2,TRBV2
CASTGSSGGIQYF,TGTGCCTCGACAGGGTCGAGCGGCGGCATTCAGTACTTC,TRBJ2-4,-,TRBD1,TRBV30